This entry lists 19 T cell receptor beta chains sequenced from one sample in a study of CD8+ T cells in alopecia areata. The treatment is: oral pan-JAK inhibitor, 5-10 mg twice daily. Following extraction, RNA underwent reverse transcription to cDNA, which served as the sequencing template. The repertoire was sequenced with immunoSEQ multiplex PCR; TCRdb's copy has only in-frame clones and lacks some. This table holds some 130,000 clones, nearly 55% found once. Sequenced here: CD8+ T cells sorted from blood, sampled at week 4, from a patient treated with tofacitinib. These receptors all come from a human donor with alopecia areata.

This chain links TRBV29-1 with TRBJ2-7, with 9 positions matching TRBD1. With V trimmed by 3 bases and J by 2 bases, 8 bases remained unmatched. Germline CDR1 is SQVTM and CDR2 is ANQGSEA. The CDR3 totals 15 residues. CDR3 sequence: CSVEGVRTGAYEQYF. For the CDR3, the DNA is TGCAGCGTTGAGGGTGTCAGGACAGGGGCCTACGAGCAGTACTTC.

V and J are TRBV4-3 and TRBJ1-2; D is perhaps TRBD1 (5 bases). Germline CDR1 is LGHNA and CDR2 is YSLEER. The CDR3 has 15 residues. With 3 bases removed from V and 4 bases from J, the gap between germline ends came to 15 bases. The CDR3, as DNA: TGCGCCAGCAGCCATTTGGAGGGGTTCAGCTATGGCTACACCTTC. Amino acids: CASSHLEGFSYGYTF.

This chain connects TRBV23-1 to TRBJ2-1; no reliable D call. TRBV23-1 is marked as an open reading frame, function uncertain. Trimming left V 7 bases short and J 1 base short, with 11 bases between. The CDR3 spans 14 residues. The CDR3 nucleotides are TGCGCCAGCACCCTAGAGGAGTCCTACAATGAGCAGTTCTTC. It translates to CASTLEESYNEQFF.

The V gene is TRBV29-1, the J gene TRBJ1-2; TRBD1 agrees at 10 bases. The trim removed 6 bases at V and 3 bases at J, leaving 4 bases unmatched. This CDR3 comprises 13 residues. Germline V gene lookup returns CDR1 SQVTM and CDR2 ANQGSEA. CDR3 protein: CSVMDRGDYGYTF. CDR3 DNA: TGCAGCGTGATGGACAGGGGGGACTATGGCTACACCTTC. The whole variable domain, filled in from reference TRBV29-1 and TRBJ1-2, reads SAVISQKPSRDICQRGTSLTIQCQVDSQVTMMFWYRQQPGQSLTLIATANQGSEATYESGFVIDKFPISRPNLTFSTLTVSNMSPEDSSIYLCSVMDRGDYGYTFGSGTRLTVV.

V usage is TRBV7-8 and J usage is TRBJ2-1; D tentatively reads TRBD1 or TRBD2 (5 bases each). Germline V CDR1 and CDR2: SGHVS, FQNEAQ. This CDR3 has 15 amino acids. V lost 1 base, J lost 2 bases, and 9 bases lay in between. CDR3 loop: CASSLVEGPYNEQFF. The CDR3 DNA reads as TGTGCCAGCAGCTTAGTCGAGGGACCCTACAATGAGCAGTTCTTC.

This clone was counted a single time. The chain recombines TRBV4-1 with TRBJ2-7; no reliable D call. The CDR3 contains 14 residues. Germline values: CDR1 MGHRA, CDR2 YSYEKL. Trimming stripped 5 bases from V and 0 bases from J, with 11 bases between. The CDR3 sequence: CASSIKDISYEQYF. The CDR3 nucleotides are TGCGCCAGCAGCATTAAAGACATCTCCTACGAGCAGTACTTC.

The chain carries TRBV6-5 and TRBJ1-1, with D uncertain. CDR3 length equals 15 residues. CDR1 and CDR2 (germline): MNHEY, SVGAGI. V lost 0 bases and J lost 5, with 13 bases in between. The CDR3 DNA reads TGTGCCAGCAGTTACTCGATCGCCCCGGGGACTGAAGCTTTCTTT. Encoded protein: CASSYSIAPGTEAFF.

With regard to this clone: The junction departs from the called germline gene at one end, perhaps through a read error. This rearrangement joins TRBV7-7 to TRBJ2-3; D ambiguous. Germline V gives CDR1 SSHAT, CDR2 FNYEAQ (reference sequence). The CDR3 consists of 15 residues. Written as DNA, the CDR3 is TGTGCTAGCAGCTTAGGTCTATTTAGCACAGATACGCAGTATTTT. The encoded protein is CASSLGLFSTDTQYF.

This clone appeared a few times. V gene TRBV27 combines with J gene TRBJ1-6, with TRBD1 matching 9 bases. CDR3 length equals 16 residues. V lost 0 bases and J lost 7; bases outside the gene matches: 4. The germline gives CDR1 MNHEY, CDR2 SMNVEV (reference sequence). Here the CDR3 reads CASSLSGTGRNSPLHF. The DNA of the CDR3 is TGTGCCAGCAGTTTATCCGGGACAGGGCGGAATTCACCCCTCCACTTT.

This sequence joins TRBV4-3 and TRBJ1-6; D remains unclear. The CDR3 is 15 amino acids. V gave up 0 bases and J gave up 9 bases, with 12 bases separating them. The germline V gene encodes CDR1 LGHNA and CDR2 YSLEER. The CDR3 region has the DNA TGCGCCAGCAGCCAAGACGGGGAATTGGGTTCACCCCTCCACTTT. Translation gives CASSQDGELGSPLHF.

The CDR3 protein is CASSEGLLTYEQYF. CDR3 sequence (DNA): TGTGCCAGCAGCGAGGGACTTCTAACCTACGAGCAGTACTTC. The rearrangement uses TRBV9 and TRBJ2-7; TRBD2 is a possible D gene (6 bases). CDR3 size: 14 residues. V dropped 3 bases and J dropped 2 bases, with 12 bases sitting between them. Germline V lookup: CDR1 SGDLS, CDR2 YYNGEE.

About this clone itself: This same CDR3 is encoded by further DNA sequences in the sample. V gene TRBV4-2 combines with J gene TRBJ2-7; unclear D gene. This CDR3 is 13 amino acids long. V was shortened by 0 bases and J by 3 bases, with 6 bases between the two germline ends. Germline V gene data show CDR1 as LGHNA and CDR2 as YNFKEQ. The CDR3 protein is CASSQENSYEQYF. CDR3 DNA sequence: TGTGCCAGCAGCCAAGAGAACAGCTACGAGCAGTACTTC.

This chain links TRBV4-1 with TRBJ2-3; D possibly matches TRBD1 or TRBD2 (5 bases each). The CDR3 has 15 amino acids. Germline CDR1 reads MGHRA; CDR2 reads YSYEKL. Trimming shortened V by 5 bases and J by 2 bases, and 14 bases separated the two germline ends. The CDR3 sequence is CASSFGPGTTDTQYF. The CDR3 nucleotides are TGCGCCAGCAGCTTTGGGCCGGGGACCACAGATACGCAGTATTTT.

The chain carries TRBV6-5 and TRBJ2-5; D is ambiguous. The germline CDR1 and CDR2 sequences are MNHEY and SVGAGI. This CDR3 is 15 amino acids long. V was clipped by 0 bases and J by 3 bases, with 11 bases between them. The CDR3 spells CASSYSLWTEETQYF. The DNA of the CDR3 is TGTGCCAGCAGTTACTCCCTCTGGACCGAAGAGACCCAGTACTTC.

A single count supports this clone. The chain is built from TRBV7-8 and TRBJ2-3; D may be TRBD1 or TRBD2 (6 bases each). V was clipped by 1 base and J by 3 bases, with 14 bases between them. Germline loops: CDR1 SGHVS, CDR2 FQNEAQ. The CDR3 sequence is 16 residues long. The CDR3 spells CASSLGLGGQTDTQYF. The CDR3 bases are TGTGCCAGCAGCTTAGGGCTTGGGGGGCAAACAGATACGCAGTATTTT.

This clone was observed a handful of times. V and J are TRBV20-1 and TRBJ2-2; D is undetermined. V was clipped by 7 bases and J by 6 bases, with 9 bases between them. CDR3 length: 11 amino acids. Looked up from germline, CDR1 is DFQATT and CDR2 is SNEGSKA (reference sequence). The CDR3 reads CSDRIAGELFF. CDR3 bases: TGCAGTGACCGCATCGCCGGGGAGCTGTTTTTT.

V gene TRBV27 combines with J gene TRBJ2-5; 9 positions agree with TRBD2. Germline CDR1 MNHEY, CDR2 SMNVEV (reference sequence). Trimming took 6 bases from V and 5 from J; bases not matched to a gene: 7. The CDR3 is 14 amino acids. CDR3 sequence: CASSRSGLAETQYF. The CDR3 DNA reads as TGTGCCAGCAGCCGATCCGGACTAGCGGAGACCCAGTACTTC.

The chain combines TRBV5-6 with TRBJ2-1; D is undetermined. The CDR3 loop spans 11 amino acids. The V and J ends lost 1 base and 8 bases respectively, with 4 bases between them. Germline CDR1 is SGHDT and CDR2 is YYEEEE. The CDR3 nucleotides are TGTGCCAGCAGCTTGCACCATGAGCAGTTCTTC. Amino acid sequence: CASSLHHEQFF.

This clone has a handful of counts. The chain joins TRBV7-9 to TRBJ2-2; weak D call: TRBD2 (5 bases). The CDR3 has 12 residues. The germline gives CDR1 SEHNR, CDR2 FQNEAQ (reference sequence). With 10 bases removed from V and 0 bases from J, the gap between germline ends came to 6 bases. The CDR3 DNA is TGTGCCAACGGGACGAACACCGGGGAGCTGTTTTTT. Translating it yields CANGTNTGELFF.